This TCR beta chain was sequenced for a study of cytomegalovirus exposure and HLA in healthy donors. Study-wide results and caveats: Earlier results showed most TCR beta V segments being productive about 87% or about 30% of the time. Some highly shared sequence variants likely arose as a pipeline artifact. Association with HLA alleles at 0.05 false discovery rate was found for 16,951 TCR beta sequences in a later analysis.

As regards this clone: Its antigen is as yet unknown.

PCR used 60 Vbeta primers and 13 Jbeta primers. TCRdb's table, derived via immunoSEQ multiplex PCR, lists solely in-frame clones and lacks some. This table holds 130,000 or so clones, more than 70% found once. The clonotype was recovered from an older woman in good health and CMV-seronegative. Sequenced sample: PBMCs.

The CDR3, as DNA: TGTGCCAGCAGCTTAGTTGGGGCACCAGAAGCTTTCTTT. Translation: CASSLVGAPEAFF. The rearrangement links TRBV7-9 to TRBJ1-1, with D perhaps TRBD1 (5 bases). The CDR3 sequence is 13 residues long. Trimming removed 1 base from V and 8 bases from J, with 11 bases in between. The V gene's germline CDR1 is SEHNR and CDR2 FQNEAQ (reference sequence).